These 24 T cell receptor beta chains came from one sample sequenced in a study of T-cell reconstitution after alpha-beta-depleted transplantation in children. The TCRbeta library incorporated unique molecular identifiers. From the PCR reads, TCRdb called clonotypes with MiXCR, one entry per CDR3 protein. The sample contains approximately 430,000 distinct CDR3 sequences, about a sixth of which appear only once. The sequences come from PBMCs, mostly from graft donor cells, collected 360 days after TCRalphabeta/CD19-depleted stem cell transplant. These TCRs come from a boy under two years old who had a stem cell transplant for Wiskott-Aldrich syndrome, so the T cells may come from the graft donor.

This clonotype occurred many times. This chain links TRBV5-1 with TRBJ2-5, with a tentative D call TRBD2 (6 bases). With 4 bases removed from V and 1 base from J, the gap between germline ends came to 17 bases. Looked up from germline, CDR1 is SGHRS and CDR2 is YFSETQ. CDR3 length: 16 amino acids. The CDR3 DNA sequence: TGCGCCAGCAGCCCCCGGGTTAGCGGTACCCAAGAGACCCAGTACTTC. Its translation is CASSPRVSGTQETQYF.

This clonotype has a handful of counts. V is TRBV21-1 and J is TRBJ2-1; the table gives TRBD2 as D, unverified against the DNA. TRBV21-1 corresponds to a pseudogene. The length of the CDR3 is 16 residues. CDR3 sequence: CASRPGPFRSYNEQFF. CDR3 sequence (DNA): TGTGCCAGCAGACCCGGGCCTTTTCGATCCTACAATGAGCAGTTCTTC.

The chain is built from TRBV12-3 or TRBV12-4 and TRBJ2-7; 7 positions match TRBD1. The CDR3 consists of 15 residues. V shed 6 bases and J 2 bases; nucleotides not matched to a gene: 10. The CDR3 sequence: CASSLQGNLPYEQYF. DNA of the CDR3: TGTGCCAGCAGCTTACAGGGGAATCTCCCCTACGAGCAGTACTTC.

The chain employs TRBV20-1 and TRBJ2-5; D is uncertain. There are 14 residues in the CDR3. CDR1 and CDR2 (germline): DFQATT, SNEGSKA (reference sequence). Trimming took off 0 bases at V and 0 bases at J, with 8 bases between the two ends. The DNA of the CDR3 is TGCAGTGCTAGAGAAGTGGGAAACCAAGAGACCCAGTACTTC. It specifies CSAREVGNQETQYF.

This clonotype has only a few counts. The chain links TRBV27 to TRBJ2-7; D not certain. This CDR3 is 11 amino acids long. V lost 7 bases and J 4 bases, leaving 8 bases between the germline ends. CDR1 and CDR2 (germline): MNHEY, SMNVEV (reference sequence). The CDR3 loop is CASTILYEQYF. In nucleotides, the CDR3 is TGTGCCAGCACAATTCTGTACGAGCAGTACTTC.

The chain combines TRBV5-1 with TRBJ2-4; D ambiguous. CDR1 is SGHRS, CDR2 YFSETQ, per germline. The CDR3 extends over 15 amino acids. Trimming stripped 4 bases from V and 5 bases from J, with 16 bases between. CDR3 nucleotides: TGCGCCAGCAGCCCCCTTCTAGGTTCTCAAAACATTCAGTACTTC. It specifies CASSPLLGSQNIQYF.

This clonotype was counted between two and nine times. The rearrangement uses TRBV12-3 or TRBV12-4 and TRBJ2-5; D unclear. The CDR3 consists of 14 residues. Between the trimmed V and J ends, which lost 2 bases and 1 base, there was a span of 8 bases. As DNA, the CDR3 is TGTGCCAGCAGTTTACGGCAGATCCAAGAGACCCAGTACTTC. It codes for CASSLRQIQETQYF.

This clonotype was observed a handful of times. The CDR3 reads CASSLGGGDTDTQYF. CDR3 in DNA: TGTGCCAGCAGTTTGGGGGGAGGGGACACAGATACGCAGTATTTT. The genes are TRBV12-3 or TRBV12-4 and TRBJ2-3; 7 bases agree with TRBD2. V lost 3 bases to trimming and J lost 2 bases; unmatched junction nucleotides: 5. The CDR3 covers 15 residues.

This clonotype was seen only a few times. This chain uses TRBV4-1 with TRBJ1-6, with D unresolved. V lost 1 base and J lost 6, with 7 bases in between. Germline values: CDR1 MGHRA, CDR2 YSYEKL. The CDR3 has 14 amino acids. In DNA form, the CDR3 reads TGCGCCAGCAGCCAAGGCGGAGGTAATTCACCCCTCCACTTT. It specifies CASSQGGGNSPLHF.

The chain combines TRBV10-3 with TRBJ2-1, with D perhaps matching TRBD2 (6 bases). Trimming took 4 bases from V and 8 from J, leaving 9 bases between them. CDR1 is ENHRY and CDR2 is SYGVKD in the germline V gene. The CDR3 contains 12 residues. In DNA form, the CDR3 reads TGTGCCATCAGTGGGGGAGGCGATGAGCAGTTCTTC. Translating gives CAISGGGDEQFF.

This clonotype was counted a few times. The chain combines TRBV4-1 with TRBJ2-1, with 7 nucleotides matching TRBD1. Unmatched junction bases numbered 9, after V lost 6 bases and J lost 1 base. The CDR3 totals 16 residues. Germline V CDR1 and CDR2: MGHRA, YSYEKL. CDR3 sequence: CASSRPGTESYNEQFF. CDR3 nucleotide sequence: TGCGCCAGCAGTAGACCGGGGACAGAATCCTACAATGAGCAGTTCTTC.

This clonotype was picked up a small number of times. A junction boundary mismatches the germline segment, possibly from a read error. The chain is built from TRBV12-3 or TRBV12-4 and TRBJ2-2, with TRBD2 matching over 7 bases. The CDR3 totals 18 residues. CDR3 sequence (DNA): TGTGCCAGCAGTCTAGCGGAGACTCCGTTCGCGAACACCGGGGAGCTGTTTTTT. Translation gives CASSLAETPFANTGELFF.

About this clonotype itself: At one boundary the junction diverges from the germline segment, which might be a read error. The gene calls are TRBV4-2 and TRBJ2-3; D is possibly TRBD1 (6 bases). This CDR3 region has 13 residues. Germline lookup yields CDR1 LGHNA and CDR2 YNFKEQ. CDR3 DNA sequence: TGTACCAGCAGCCAAACAGGGTCAGATACGCAGTATTTT. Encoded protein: CTSSQTGSDTQYF.

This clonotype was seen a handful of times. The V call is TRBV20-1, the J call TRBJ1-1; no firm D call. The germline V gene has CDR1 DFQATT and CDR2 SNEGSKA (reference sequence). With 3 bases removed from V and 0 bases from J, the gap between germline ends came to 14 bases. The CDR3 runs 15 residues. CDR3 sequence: CSARYPTKMNTEAFF. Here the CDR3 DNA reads TGCAGTGCTAGGTATCCCACTAAAATGAACACTGAAGCTTTCTTT.

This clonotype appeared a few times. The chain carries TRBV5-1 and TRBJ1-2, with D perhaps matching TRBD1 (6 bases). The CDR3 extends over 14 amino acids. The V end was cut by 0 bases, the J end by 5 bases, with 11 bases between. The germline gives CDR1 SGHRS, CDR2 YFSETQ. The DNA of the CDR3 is TGCGCCAGCAGCTTGGAGAGGGGGGTGTATGGCTACACCTTC. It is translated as CASSLERGVYGYTF.

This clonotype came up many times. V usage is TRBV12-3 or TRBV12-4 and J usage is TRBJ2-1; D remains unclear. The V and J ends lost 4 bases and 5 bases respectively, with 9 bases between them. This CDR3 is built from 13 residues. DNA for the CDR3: TGTGCCAGCAGTTCCTACCCGAACAATGAGCAGTTCTTC. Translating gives CASSSYPNNEQFF.

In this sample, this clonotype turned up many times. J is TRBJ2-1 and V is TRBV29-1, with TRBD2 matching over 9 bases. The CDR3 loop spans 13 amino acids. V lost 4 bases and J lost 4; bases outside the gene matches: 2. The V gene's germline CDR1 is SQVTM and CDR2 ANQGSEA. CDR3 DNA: TGCAGCGTTGGACTAGCGGTATACAATGAGCAGTTCTTC. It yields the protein CSVGLAVYNEQFF.

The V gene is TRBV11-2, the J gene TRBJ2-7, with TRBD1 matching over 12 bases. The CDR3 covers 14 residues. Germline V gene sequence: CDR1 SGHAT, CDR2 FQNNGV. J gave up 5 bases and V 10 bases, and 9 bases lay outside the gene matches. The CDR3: CATKGTGGVNEQYF. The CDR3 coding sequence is TGTGCCACCAAGGGGACAGGGGGCGTGAACGAGCAGTACTTC.

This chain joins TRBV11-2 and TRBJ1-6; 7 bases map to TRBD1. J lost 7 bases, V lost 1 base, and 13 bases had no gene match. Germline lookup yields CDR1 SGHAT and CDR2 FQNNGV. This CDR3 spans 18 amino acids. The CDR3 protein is CASSLVEIRGGGNSPLHF. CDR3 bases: TGTGCCAGCAGCTTAGTCGAAATTAGAGGAGGGGGCAATTCACCCCTCCACTTT.

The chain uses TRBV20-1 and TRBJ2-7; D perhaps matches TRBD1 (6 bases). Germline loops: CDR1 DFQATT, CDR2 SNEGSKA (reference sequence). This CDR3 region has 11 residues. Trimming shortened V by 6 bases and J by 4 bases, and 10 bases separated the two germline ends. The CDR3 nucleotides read TGCAGTGCCATCGACAGGTACGAGCAGTACTTC. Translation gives CSAIDRYEQYF.

This CDR3 is CASSPRGSYNEQFF. The CDR3 bases are TGTGCCAGCAGCCCCCGGGGCTCCTACAATGAGCAGTTCTTC. The chain carries TRBV7-9 and TRBJ2-1; TRBD2 is a possible D gene (5 bases). V lost 5 bases and J 0 bases, leaving 8 bases between the germline ends. Per the germline V gene, CDR1 is SEHNR and CDR2 is FQNEAQ (reference sequence). This CDR3 is 14 amino acids long. Complete variable domain (other parts from reference TRBV7-9 and TRBJ2-1): DTGVSQNPRHKITKRGQNVTFRCDPISEHNRLYWYRQTLGQGPEFLTYFQNEAQLEKSRLLSDRFSAERPKGSFSTLEIQRTEQGDSAMYLCASSPRGSYNEQFFGPGTRLTVL.

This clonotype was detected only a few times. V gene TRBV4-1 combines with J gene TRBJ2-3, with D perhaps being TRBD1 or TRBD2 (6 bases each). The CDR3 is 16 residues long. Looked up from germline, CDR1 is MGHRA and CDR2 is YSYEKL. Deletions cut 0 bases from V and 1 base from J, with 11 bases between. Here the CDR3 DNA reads TGCGCCAGCAGCCAAGATAGGGGGGCGGGCACAGATACGCAGTATTTT. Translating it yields CASSQDRGAGTDTQYF.

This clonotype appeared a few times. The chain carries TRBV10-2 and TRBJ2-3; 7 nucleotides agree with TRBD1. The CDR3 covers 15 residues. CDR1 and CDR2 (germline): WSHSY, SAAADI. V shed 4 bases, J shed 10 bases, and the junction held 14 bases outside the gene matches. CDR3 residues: CASSGVPGTESAQYF. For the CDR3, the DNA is TGCGCCAGCAGTGGAGTACCCGGGACAGAAAGCGCGCAGTATTTT.

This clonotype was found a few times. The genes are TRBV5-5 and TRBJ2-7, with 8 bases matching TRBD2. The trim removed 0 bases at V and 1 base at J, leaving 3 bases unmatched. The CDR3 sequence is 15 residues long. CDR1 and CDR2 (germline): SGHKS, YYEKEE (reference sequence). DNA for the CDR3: TGTGCCAGCAGCTTGGAACTAGCGGCATCCTACGAGCAGTACTTC. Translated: CASSLELAASYEQYF.